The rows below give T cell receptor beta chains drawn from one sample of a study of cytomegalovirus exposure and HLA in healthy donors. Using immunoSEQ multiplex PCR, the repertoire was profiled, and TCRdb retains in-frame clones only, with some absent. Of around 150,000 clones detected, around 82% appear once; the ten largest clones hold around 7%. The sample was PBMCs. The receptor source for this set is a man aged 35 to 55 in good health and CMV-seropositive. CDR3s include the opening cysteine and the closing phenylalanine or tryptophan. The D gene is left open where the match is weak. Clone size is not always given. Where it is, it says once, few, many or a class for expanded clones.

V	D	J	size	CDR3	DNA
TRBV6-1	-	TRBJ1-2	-	CAVFYGYTF	TGTGCTGTCTTCTATGGCTACACCTTC
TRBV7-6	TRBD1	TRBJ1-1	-	CASSLIQGDWDTEAFF	TGTGCCAGCAGCTTAATCCAGGGGGATTGGGACACTGAAGCTTTCTTT
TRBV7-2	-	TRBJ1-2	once	CASSSGGPPNYGYTF	TGTGCCAGCAGCTCCGGGGGGCCGCCAAACTATGGCTACACCTTC
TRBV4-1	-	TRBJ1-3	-	CASSQAQGGNTIYF	TGCGCCAGCAGCCAAGCCCAGGGAGGAAACACCATATATTTT
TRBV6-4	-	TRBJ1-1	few	CASIEGRIEAFF	TGTGCCAGCATAGAGGGTCGGATTGAAGCTTTCTTT
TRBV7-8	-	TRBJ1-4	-	CASSLEVVVGPAGEKLFF	TGTGCCAGCAGCCTAGAGGTTGTAGTGGGACCCGCGGGGGAAAAACTGTTTTTT
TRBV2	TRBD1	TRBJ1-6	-	CASSWTGGNSPLHF	TGTGCCAGCAGTTGGACAGGGGGTAATTCACCCCTCCACTTT
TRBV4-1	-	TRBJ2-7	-	CASSQGPGFVHEQYF	TGCGCCAGCAGCCAAGGGCCAGGCTTTGTCCACGAGCAGTACTTC
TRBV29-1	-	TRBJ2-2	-	CSVRTATGELFF	TGCAGCGTTAGGACAGCGACCGGGGAGCTGTTTTTT
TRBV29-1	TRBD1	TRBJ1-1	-	CSVDSYRGENTEAFF	TGCAGCGTTGACTCATACAGGGGCGAGAACACTGAAGCTTTCTTT
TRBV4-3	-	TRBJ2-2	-	CASSSLNTGELFF	TGCGCCAGCAGTTCCCTGAACACCGGGGAGCTGTTTTTT
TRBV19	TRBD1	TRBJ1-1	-	CASSPSGQGFGNTEAFF	TGTGCCAGTAGTCCATCGGGACAGGGCTTTGGGAACACTGAAGCTTTCTTT
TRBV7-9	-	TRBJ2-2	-	CASSLTDTGELFF	TGTGCCAGCAGCCTCACTGACACCGGGGAGCTGTTTTTT
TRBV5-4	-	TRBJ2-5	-	CASKLGSQETQYF	TGTGCCAGCAAACTAGGCTCCCAGGAGACCCAGTACTTC
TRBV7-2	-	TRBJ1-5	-	CASSLERSNQPQHF	TGTGCCAGCAGCTTAGAGCGGAGCAATCAGCCCCAGCATTTT
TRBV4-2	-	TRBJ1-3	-	CASSQEKVGANSGNTIYF	TGTGCCAGCAGCCAAGAGAAAGTTGGAGCGAACTCTGGAAACACCATATATTTT
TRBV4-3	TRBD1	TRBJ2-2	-	CASSQSRQGLSNTGELFF	TGCGCCAGCAGCCAATCCCGACAGGGTTTATCGAACACCGGGGAGCTGTTTTTT
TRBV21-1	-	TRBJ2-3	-	CASSKVPYERGPSLRTDTQYF	TGTGCCAGCAGCAAAGTACCCTACGAGCGGGGCCCCTCCCTGCGCACAGATACGCAGTATTTT
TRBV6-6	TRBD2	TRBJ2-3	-	CASSQGTSVSIDTQYF	TGTGCCAGCAGTCAAGGGACTAGCGTATCGATAGATACGCAGTATTTT
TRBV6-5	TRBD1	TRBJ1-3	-	CASSRDSGNTIYF	TGTGCCAGCAGTCGGGACAGCGGAAACACCATATATTTT
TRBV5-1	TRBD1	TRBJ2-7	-	CASSWTGAEQYF	TGCGCCAGCAGCTGGACAGGGGCGGAGCAGTACTTC
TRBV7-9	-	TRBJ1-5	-	CASSLGGVEQPQHF	TGTGCCAGCAGCTTGGGAGGAGTCGAGCAGCCCCAGCATTTT
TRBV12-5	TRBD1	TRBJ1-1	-	CASGPDRGTEAFF	TGTGCTAGTGGTCCTGACAGGGGGACTGAAGCTTTCTTT
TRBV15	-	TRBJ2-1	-	CATSIRLVLGNNEQFF	TGTGCCACCAGCATCAGACTAGTACTTGGGAACAATGAGCAGTTCTTC
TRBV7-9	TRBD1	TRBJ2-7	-	CASSGTGTGGSYEQYF	TGTGCCAGCTCGGGGACCGGGACAGGGGGGTCCTACGAGCAGTACTTC
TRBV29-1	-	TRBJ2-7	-	CSVHRGYEQYF	TGCAGCGTCCACCGGGGGTACGAGCAGTACTTC
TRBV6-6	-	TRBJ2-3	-	CASTPSWGTDTQYF	TGTGCCAGCACCCCTAGTTGGGGCACAGATACGCAGTATTTT
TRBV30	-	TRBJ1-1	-	CAWERMGGLVAFF	TGTGCCTGGGAGCGAATGGGGGGGTTGGTAGCTTTCTTT
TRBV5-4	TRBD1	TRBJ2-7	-	CASSPRTGGTSYEQYF	TGTGCCAGCAGCCCGAGGACAGGGGGCACCTCCTACGAGCAGTACTTC
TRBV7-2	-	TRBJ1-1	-	CASSLQGFNMNTEAFF	TGTGCCAGCAGCTTGCAGGGATTCAACATGAACACTGAAGCTTTCTTT
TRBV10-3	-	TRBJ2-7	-	CAIQGRGTYEQYF	TGTGCCATTCAGGGAAGGGGGACCTACGAGCAGTACTTC
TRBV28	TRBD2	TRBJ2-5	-	CASSYPVGSGGLQETQYF	TGTGCCAGCAGTTATCCCGTAGGGAGCGGGGGACTCCAAGAGACCCAGTACTTC
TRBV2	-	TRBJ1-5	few	CASSDSRGSQPQHF	TGTGCCAGCAGTGACAGCAGGGGTAGTCAGCCCCAGCATTTT
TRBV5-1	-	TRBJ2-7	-	CASSPRSYEQYF	TGCGCCAGCAGCCCCAGGTCCTACGAGCAGTACTTC
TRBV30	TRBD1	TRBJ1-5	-	CAWSAQGGQPQHF	TGTGCCTGGAGTGCCCAGGGGGGTCAGCCCCAGCATTTT
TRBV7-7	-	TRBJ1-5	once	CASSHEGGEGQPQHF	TGTGCTAGCAGCCACGAGGGGGGGGAGGGTCAGCCCCAGCATTTT
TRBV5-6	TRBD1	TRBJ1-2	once	CASSLGYGTGAHYGYTF	TGTGCCAGCAGCTTGGGTTACGGGACAGGGGCCCACTATGGCTACACCTTC
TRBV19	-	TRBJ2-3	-	CASSTPTGMPTTSSTDTQYF	TGTGCCAGTAGTACCCCGACGGGGATGCCCACAACCTCTAGCACAGATACGCAGTATTTT
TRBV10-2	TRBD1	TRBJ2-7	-	CASNGGQGGSYEQYF	TGCGCCAGCAACGGAGGACAGGGGGGATCCTACGAGCAGTACTTC
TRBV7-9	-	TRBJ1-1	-	CASSLWGGVGTEAFF	TGTGCCAGCAGCCTATGGGGGGGCGTCGGGACTGAAGCTTTCTTT
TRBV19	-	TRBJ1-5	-	CASSIGVGGQPQHF	TGTGCCAGTAGTATTGGGGTCGGCGGGCAGCCCCAGCATTTT
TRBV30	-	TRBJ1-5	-	CAWSGGSNQPQHF	TGTGCCTGGAGTGGAGGTAGCAATCAGCCCCAGCATTTT
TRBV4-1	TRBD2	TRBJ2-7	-	CASSQDPRGSGGRSYEQYF	TGCGCCAGCAGCCAAGATCCCCGGGGTAGCGGGGGGCGATCCTACGAGCAGTACTTC
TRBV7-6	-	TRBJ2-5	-	CASSLGWGQGRETQYF	TGTGCCAGCAGCTTAGGGTGGGGCCAGGGTAGAGAGACCCAGTACTTC
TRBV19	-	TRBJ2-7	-	CASKGVGFEQYF	TGTGCCAGTAAAGGGGTCGGTTTCGAGCAGTACTTC